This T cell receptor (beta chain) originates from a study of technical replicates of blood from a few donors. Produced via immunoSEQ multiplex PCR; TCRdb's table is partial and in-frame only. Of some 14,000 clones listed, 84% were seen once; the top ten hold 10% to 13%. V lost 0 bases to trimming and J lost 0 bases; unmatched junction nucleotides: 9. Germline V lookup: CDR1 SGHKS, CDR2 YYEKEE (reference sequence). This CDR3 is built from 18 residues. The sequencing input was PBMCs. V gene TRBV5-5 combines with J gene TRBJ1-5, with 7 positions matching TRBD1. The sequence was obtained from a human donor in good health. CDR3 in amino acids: CASSLGITGTASNQPQHF. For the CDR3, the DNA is TGTGCCAGCAGCTTGGGGATTACCGGGACAGCTAGCAATCAGCCCCAGCATTTT.